This T cell receptor beta chain was sequenced in a study of Graves' ophthalmopathy and Graves' hyperthyroidism. RNA served as the template for amplifying TCR beta CDR3 regions. Second-round multiplex PCR followed a first-round RT-PCR using HTBI primers. TCRdb passed the multiplex PCR reads through MiXCR, listing each CDR3 protein once. Seen here are about 700,000 distinct CDR3 sequences, approximately 39% observed once, and the top ten hold roughly 3%. Germline CDR1 is SGDLS and CDR2 is YYNGEE. V lost 0 bases, J lost 10 bases, and 17 bases lay in between. The CDR3 sequence is 16 residues long. This clonotype was counted ten times or more.

The specimen sequenced was peripheral blood. This rearrangement joins TRBV9 to TRBJ1-6; D unclear. This sequence originates from an adult man with Graves' ophthalmopathy. CDR3 residues: CASSVGPPGWRSPLHF. Here the CDR3 DNA reads TGTGCCAGCAGCGTAGGTCCCCCAGGCTGGAGGTCACCCCTCCACTTT.